Listed here are 5 T cell receptor beta chains from one sample, sequenced in a study of T cells in Graves' hyperthyroidism and ophthalmopathy (dated 2019 in TCRdb). The library was made by multiplex PCR. TCRdb names Illumina HiSeq 2000 as the instrument used. The TCR beta CDR3 regions were amplified from RNA transcripts. A first-round RT-PCR of the TCR CDR3 used the HTBI primer set with the Qiagen OneStep RT-PCR kit. TCRdb redid the processing of the public reads, applying fastp at Q25 and MiXCR, and retained in-frame beta chains. Records with the same CDR3 protein are collapsed into one entry carrying the most frequent genes and DNA. In all, the sample holds fewer than 850,000 distinct CDR3 sequences, and 17% of those were seen once. The biggest ten clones account for 15% to 19% of the sample. Sequences were obtained from blood. The receptors here all came from a man aged 50 to 60 with Graves' hyperthyroidism.

The V call is TRBV5-5, the J call TRBJ2-5, with D possibly TRBD1 on 5 matching bases. V gave up 6 bases and J gave up 4 bases, with 16 bases separating them. Germline V gene data show CDR1 as SGHKS and CDR2 as YYEKEE (reference sequence). CDR3 length equals 14 residues. CDR3 coding DNA: TGTGCCAGCACCCCCGCAGGGCCAGGAGAGACCCAGTACTTC. This sequence encodes CASTPAGPGETQYF.

There are many counts of this clonotype. The chain has TRBV6-1 and TRBJ1-1, with D unresolved. From germline, CDR1 is MNHNS and CDR2 SASEGT. Trimming removed 5 bases at V and 6 bases at J, with 10 bases between. The CDR3 extends over 12 amino acids. The CDR3 loop is CASSKWEAEAFF. CDR3 DNA sequence: TGTGCCAGCAGTAAATGGGAGGCTGAAGCTTTCTTT.

The V gene is TRBV5-1, the J gene TRBJ1-5; 12 nucleotides match TRBD1. In germline, CDR1 is SGHRS, CDR2 YFSETQ. This CDR3 comprises 15 residues. Trimming at V came to 3 bases and at J to 6 bases, leaving 4 bases not matched to a gene. In nucleotides, the CDR3 is TGCGCCAGCAGCTGGGACAGGGGGCAGGGTCAGCCCCAGCATTTT. The encoded protein is CASSWDRGQGQPQHF.

The chain is built from TRBV30 and TRBJ2-4; perhaps TRBD2 as D (5 bases). The V and J ends lost 8 bases and 7 bases respectively, with 15 bases between them. The CDR3 has 12 amino acids. The germline gives CDR1 GTSNPN, CDR2 SVGIG (reference sequence). The CDR3 loop is CAAAGPGNIQYF. The CDR3 DNA follows: TGTGCCGCCGCGGGCCCGGGGAACATTCAGTACTTC.

This clonotype was recorded many times. The CDR3 sequence is CASTPSSYEQYF. The CDR3 coding sequence is TGTGCCAGCACCCCGAGCTCCTACGAGCAGTACTTC. The chain employs TRBV28 and TRBJ2-7; D gene uncertain. Deletions cut 7 bases from V and 0 bases from J, with 7 bases between. The CDR3 spans 12 residues. The germline CDR1 and CDR2 sequences are MDHEN and SYDVKM.